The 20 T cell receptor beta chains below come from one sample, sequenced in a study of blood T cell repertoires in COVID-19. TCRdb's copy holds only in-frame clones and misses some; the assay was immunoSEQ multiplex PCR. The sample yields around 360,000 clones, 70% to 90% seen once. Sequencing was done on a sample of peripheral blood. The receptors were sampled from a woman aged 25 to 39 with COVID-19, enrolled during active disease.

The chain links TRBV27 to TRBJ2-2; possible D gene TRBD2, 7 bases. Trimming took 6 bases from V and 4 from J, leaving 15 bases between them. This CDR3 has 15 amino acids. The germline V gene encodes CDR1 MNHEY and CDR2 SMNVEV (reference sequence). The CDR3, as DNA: TGTGCCAGCAGATCGGGGGGCAGAATCACCGGGGAGCTGTTTTTT. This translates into CASRSGGRITGELFF.

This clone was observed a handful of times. As DNA, the CDR3 is TGTGCCTGGAGTGTACGGTCGAATTCACCCCTCCACTTT. Protein product: CAWSVRSNSPLHF. The V gene is TRBV30, the J gene TRBJ1-6, with D hard to call. Germline CDR1 reads GTSNPN; CDR2 reads SVGIG (reference sequence). CDR3 length: 13 amino acids. V was cut by 0 bases and J by 7 bases, with 7 bases left in between.

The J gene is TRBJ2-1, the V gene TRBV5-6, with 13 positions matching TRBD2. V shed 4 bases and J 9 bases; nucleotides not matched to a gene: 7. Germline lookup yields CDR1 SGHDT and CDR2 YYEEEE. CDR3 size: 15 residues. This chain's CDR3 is CASSVGTSGDREQFF. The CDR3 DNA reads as TGTGCCAGCAGCGTCGGGACTAGCGGGGACCGTGAGCAGTTCTTC.

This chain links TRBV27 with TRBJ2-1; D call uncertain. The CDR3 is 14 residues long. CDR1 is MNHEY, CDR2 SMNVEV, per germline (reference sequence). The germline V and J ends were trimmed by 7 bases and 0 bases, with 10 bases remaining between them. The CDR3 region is CASTADTSYNEQFF. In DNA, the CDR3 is TGTGCCAGCACCGCAGACACCTCCTACAATGAGCAGTTCTTC.

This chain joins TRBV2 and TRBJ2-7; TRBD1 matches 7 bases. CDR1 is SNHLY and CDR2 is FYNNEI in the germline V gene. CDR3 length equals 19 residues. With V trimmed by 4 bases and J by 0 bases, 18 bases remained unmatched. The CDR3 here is CASSAPSGQPLPLSYEQYF. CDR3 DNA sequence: TGTGCCAGCAGTGCGCCATCGGGACAGCCTCTACCCCTCTCCTACGAGCAGTACTTC. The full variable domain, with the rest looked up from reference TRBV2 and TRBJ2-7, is EPEVTQTPSHQVTQMGQEVILRCVPISNHLYFYWYRQILGQKVEFLVSFYNNEISEKSEIFDDQFSVERPDGSNFTLKIRSTKLEDSAMYFCASSAPSGQPLPLSYEQYFGPGTRLTVT.

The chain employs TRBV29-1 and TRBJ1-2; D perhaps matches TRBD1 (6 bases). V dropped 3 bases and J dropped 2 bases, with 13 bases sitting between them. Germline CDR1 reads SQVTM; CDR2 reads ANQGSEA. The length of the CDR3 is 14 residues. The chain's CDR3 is CSVDSGTQNYGYTF. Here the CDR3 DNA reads TGCAGCGTTGACTCTGGGACACAAAACTATGGCTACACCTTC.

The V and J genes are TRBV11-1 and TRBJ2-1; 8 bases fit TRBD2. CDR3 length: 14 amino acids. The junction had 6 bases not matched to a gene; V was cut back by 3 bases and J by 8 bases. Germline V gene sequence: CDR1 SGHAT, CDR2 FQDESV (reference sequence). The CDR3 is CASSFRVAGYEQFF. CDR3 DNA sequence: TGTGCCAGCAGCTTTAGAGTAGCGGGATATGAGCAGTTCTTC.

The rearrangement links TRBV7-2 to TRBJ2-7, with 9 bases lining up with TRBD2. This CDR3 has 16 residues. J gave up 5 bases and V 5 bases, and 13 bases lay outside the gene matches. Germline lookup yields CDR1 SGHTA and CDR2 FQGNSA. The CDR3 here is CASSPRGGRANHEQYF. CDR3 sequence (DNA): TGTGCCAGCAGCCCTCGGGGCGGGAGGGCCAACCACGAGCAGTACTTC.

The CDR3 spells CASSNRRVNEQYF. DNA of the CDR3: TGCGCCAGCAGTAACCGGCGGGTAAACGAGCAGTACTTC. This chain joins TRBV10-1 and TRBJ2-7; TRBD2 might be the D (5 bases). This CDR3 is 13 amino acids long. The germline CDR1 and CDR2 sequences are WNHNN and SYGVQD (reference sequence). V was trimmed by 5 bases and J by 5 bases, leaving 13 bases between them.

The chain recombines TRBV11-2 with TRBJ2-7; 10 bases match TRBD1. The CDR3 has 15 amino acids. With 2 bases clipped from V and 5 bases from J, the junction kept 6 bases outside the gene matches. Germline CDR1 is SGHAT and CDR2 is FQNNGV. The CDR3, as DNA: TGTGCCAGCAGCTTAATGGGACAGGGGTCCAACGAGCAGTACTTC. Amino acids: CASSLMGQGSNEQYF.

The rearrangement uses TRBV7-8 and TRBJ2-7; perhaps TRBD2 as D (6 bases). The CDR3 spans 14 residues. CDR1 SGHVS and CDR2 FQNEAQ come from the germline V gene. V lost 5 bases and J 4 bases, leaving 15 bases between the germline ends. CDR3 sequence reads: CASSLQTRWYEQYF. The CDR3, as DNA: TGTGCCAGCAGCCTCCAGACTAGATGGTACGAGCAGTACTTC.

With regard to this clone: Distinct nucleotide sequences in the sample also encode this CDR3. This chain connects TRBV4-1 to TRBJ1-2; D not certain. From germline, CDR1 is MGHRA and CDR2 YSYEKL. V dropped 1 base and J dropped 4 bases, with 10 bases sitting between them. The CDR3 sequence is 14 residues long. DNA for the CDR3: TGCGCCAGCAGCCAAGTAGGTACAGCCTATGGCTACACCTTC. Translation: CASSQVGTAYGYTF.

DNA of the CDR3: TGCGCCAGCAGCCAAAGGCGGCTACTAGCGGGAGGAGGTACCGGGGAGCTGTTTTTT. This sequence encodes CASSQRRLLAGGGTGELFF. This chain joins TRBV4-3 and TRBJ2-2; 12 bases fit TRBD2. The CDR3 spans 19 residues. V shed 2 bases, J shed 5 bases, and the junction held 12 bases outside the gene matches. Germline V gene sequence: CDR1 LGHNA, CDR2 YSLEER.

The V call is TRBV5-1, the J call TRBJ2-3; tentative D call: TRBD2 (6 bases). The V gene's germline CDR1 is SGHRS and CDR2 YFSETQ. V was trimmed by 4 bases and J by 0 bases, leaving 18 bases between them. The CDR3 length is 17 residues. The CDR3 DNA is TGCGCCAGCAGCCCGGGACTGCGGACGACTAGCACAGATACGCAGTATTTT. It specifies CASSPGLRTTSTDTQYF.

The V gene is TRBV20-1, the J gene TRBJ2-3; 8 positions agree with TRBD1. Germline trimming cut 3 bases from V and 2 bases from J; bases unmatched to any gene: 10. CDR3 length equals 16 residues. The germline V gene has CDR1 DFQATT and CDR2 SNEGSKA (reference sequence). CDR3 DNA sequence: TGCAGTGCTAGTGGGCCCCGACAGGGGATCACAGATACGCAGTATTTT. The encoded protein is CSASGPRQGITDTQYF.

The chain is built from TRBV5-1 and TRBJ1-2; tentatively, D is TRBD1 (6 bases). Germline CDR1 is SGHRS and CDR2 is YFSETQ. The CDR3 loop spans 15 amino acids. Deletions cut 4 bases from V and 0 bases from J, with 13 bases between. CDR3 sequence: CASSKQGSANYGYTF. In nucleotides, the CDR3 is TGCGCCAGCAGCAAACAGGGTTCAGCTAACTATGGCTACACCTTC.

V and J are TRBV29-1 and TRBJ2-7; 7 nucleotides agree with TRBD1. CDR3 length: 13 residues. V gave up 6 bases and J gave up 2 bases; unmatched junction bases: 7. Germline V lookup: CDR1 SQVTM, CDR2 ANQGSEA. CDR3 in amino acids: CSVSTGPPYEQYF. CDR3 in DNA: TGCAGCGTATCGACAGGGCCGCCCTACGAGCAGTACTTC.

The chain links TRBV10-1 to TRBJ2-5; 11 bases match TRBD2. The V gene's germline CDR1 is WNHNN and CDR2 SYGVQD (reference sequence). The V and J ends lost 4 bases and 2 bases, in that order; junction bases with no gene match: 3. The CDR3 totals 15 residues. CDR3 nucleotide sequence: TGCGCCAGCAGTGCCCTAGCGGGAGGACAAGAGACCCAGTACTTC. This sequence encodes CASSALAGGQETQYF.

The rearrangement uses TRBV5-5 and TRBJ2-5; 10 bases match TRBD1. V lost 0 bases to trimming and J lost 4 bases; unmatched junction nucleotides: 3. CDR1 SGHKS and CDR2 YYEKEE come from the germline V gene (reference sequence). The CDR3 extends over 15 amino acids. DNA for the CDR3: TGTGCCAGCAGCTTGGAGGACAGGGGGTTAGAGACCCAGTACTTC. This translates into CASSLEDRGLETQYF.

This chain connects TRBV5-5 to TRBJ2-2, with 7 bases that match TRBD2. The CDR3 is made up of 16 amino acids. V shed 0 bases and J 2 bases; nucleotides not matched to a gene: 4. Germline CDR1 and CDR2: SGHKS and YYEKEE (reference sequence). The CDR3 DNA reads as TGTGCCAGCAGCTTGGGGCTAGCGGCTAACACCGGGGAGCTGTTTTTT. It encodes CASSLGLAANTGELFF.